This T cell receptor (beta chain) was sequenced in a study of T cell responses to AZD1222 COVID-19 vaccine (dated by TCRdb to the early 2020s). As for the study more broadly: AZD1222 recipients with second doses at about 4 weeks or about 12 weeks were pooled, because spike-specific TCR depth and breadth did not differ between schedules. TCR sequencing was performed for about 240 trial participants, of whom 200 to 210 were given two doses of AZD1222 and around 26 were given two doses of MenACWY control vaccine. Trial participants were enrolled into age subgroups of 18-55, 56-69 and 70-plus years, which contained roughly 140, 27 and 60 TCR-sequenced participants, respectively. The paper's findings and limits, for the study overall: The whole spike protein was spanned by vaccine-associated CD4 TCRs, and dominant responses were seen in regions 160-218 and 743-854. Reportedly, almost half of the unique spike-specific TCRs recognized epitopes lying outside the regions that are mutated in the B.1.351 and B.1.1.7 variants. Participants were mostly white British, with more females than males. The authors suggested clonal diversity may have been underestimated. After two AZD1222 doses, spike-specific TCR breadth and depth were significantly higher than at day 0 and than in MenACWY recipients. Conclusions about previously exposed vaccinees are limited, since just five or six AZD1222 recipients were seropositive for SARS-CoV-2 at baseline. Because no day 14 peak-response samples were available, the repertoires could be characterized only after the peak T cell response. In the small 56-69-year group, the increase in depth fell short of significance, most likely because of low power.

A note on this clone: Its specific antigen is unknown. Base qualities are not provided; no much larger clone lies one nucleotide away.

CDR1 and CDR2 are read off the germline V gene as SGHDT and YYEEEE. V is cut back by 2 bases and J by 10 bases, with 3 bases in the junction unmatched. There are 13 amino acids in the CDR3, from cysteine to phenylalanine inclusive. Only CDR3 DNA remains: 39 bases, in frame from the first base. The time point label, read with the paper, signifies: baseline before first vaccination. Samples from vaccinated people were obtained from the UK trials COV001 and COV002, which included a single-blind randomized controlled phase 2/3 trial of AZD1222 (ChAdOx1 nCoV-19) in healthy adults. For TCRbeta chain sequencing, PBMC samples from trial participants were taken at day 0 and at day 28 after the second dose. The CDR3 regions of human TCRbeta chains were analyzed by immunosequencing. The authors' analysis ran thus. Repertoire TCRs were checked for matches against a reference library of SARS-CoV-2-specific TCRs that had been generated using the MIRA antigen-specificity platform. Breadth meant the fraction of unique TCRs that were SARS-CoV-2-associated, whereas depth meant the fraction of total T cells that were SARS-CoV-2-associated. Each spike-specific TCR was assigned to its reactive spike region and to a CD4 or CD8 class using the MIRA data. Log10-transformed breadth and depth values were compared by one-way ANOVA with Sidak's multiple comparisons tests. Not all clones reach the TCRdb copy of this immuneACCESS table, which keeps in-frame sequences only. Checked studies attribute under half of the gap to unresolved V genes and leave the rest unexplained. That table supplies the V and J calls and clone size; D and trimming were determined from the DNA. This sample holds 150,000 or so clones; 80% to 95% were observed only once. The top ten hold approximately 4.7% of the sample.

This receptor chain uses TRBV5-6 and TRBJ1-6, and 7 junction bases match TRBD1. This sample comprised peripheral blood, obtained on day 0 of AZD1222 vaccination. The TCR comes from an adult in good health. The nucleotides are TGTGCCAGCAGCTTAAGGGGGCTGTCACCCCTCCACTTT. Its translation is CASSLRGLSPLHF. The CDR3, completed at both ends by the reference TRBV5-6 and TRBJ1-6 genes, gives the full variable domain DAGVTQSPTHLIKTRGQQVTLRCSPKSGHDTVSWYQQALGQGPQFIFQYYEEEERQRGNFPDRFSGHQFPNYSSELNVNALLLGDSALYLCASSLRGLSPLHFGNGTRLTVT.